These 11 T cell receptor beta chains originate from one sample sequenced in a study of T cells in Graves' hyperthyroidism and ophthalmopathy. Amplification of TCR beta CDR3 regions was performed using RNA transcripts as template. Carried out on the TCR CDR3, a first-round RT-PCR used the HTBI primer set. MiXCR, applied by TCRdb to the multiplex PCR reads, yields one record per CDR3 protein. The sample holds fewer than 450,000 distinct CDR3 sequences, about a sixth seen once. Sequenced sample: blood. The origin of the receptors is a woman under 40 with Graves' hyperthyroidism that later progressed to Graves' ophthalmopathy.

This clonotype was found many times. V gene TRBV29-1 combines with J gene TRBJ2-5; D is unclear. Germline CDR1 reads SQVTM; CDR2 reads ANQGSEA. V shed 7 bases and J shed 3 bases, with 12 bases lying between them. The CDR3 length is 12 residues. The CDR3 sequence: CSAQIRKETQYF. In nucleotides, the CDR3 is TGCAGCGCCCAAATCAGGAAAGAGACCCAGTACTTC.

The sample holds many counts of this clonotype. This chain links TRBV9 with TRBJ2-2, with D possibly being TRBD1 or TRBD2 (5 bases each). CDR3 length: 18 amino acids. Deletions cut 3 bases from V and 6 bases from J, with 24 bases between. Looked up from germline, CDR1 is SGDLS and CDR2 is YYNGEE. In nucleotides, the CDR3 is TGTGCCAGCAGCGCGAGCCGGGACGGACCCATACGACCCGGGGAGCTGTTTTTT. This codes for CASSASRDGPIRPGELFF.

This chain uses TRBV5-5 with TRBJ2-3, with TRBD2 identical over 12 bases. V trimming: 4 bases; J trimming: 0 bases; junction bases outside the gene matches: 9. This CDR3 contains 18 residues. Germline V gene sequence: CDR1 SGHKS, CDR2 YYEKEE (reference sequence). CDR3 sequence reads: CASSLRPGTSGSTDTQYF. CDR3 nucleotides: TGTGCCAGCAGCCTCCGACCCGGGACTAGCGGGAGCACAGATACGCAGTATTTT.

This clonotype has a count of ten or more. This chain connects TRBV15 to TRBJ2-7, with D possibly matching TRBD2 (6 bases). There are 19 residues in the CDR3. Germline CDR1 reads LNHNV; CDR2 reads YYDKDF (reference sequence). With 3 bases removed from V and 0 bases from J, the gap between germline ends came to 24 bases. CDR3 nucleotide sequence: TGTGCCACCAGCAGCCAAACGGGACTTTGGAGTACCCTCTCCTACGAGCAGTACTTC. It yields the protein CATSSQTGLWSTLSYEQYF.

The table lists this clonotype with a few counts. CDR3 amino acids: CASSQDGGPDYGYTF. The CDR3 DNA sequence: TGTGCCAGCAGCCAAGATGGGGGGCCTGACTATGGCTACACCTTC. V and J are TRBV4-2 and TRBJ1-2, with D perhaps TRBD1 (6 bases). The V end was cut by 0 bases, the J end by 3 bases, with 11 bases between. The CDR3 contains 15 residues. The germline V gene has CDR1 LGHNA and CDR2 YNFKEQ.

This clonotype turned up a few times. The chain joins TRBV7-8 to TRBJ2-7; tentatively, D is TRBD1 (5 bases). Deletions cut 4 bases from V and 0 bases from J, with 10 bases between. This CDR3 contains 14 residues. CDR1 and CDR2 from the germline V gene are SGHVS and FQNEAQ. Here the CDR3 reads CASSSLQDSYEQYF. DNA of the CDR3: TGTGCCAGCAGCTCCTTACAGGACTCCTACGAGCAGTACTTC.

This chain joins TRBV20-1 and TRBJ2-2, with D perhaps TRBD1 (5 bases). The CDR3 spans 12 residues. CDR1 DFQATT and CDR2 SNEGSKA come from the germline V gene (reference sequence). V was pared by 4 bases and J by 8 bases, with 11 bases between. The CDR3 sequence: CSATPGKGELFF. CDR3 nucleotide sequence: TGCAGTGCTACCCCAGGGAAGGGGGAGCTGTTTTTT.

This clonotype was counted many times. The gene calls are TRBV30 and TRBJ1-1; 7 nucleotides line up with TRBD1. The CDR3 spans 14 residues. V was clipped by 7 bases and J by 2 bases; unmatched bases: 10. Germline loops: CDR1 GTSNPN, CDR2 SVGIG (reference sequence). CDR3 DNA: TGTGCCTCCACCCCCGGACAGGTCAACACTGAAGCTTTCTTT. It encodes CASTPGQVNTEAFF.

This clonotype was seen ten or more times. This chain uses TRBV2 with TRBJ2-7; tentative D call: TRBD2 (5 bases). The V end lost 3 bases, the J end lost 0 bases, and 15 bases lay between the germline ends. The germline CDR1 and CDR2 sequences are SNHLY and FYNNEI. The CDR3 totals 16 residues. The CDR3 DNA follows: TGTGCCAGCAGTGATCCCACCGGGAATATCTCCTACGAGCAGTACTTC. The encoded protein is CASSDPTGNISYEQYF.

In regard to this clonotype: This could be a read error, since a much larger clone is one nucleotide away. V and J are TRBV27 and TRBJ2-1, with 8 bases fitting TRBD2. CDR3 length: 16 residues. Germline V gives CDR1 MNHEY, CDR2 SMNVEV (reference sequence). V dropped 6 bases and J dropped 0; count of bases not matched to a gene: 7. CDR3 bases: TGTGCCAGCAGGCCTCGGGAGGGGGACTCCTACAATGAGCAGTTCTTC. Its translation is CASRPREGDSYNEQFF.

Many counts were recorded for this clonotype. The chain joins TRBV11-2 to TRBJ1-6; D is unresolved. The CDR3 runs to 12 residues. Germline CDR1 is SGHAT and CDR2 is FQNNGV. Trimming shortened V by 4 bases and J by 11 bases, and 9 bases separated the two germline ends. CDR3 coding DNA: TGTGCCAGCAGCTCCCTAAATCCACCCCTCCACTTT. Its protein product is CASSSLNPPLHF. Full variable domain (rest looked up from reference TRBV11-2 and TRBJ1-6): EAGVAQSPRYKIIEKRQSVAFWCNPISGHATLYWYQQILGQGPKLLIQFQNNGVVDDSQLPKDRFSAERLKGVDSTLKIQPAKLEDSAVYLCASSSLNPPLHFGNGTRLTVT.